These T cell receptor beta chains were read from a single sample in a study of T-cell memory formation after mild COVID-19. TCRdb ran MiXCR on the 5' RACE reads and lists one entry per CDR3 protein. Seen here are 27,000 or so distinct CDR3 sequences, 6.5% to 9% observed once, and the top ten hold 11% to 15%. The sequenced material came from PBMCs or a T cell subset sorted from them (not recorded which). The receptors derive from an adult woman who had mild COVID-19 (a few samples of this study predate the infection). Cell type and time point are not known. Both conserved end residues are part of each CDR3. Each record gives: D gene, V gene, CDR3 protein. A D gene is named only where the DNA matches it firmly.

d_call: NA; v_call: TRBV5-1; cdr3_aa: CASGEPPIRGYTF
d_call: NA; v_call: TRBV5-6; cdr3_aa: CASSLFSGNTEAFF
d_call: TRBD1; v_call: TRBV9; cdr3_aa: CASSVGTGEKLFF
d_call: NA; v_call: TRBV6-4; cdr3_aa: CASSDSVEGNTGELFF
d_call: NA; v_call: TRBV18; cdr3_aa: CASSARNSGTGELFF
d_call: NA; v_call: TRBV15; cdr3_aa: CATSRAGLLNTQYF
d_call: NA; v_call: TRBV6-4; cdr3_aa: CASSDSVGEGRNEQFF
d_call: NA; v_call: TRBV2; cdr3_aa: CASSEALQGRGEKLFF
d_call: TRBD1; v_call: TRBV5-1; cdr3_aa: CASSSGQGPLAKNIQYF
d_call: TRBD1; v_call: TRBV4-1; cdr3_aa: CASSRGTAYNSPLHF
d_call: NA; v_call: TRBV12-3/TRBV12-4; cdr3_aa: CASSLFGGSYEQYF
d_call: NA; v_call: TRBV7-2; cdr3_aa: CASSLGDRRSYEQYF
d_call: TRBD2; v_call: TRBV3-1; cdr3_aa: CASSQDGRGQYF
d_call: NA; v_call: TRBV12-3/TRBV12-4; cdr3_aa: CASSNQDWGYEQYF
d_call: NA; v_call: TRBV6-6; cdr3_aa: CASSSPGTTQYF
d_call: TRBD2; v_call: TRBV3-1; cdr3_aa: CASSQGTSVYEQYF
d_call: NA; v_call: TRBV7-9; cdr3_aa: CASSPIKGTEAFF
d_call: NA; v_call: TRBV13; cdr3_aa: CASSKDRMGYGYTF
d_call: NA; v_call: TRBV5-1; cdr3_aa: CASSPAERSYEQYF
d_call: NA; v_call: TRBV5-1; cdr3_aa: CASSLFLTTEAFF
d_call: TRBD1; v_call: TRBV2; cdr3_aa: CASSRWDRDNGYTF
d_call: TRBD2; v_call: TRBV2; cdr3_aa: CASSDASRRRGSYNEQFF
d_call: TRBD1; v_call: TRBV7-6; cdr3_aa: CASSPRTGGYGYTF
d_call: NA; v_call: TRBV25-1; cdr3_aa: CASSISGHTDTQYF
d_call: NA; v_call: TRBV3-1; cdr3_aa: CASSGVSPLHF
d_call: TRBD1; v_call: TRBV2; cdr3_aa: CASSSDRGLYEQYF
d_call: NA; v_call: TRBV3-1; cdr3_aa: CASSGDRTGNTIYF
d_call: NA; v_call: TRBV10-3; cdr3_aa: CAISEIGTEAFF
d_call: NA; v_call: TRBV29-1; cdr3_aa: CSVFPTGYNEQFF
d_call: NA; v_call: TRBV24-1; cdr3_aa: CATSHRAGYNEQFF
d_call: TRBD2; v_call: TRBV20-1; cdr3_aa: CSASGLAGVRSSYNEQFF
d_call: TRBD1; v_call: TRBV29-1; cdr3_aa: CSVRGGLGYTF
d_call: NA; v_call: TRBV5-6; cdr3_aa: CASSFPAGVTDTQYF
d_call: NA; v_call: TRBV15; cdr3_aa: CATSRDRALPSETQYF
d_call: TRBD2; v_call: TRBV4-3; cdr3_aa: CASSQEGGRAGTQYF
d_call: TRBD1; v_call: TRBV27; cdr3_aa: CASSSPGTGLTDTQYF
d_call: NA; v_call: TRBV12-3/TRBV12-4; cdr3_aa: CASRGRATDTQYF
d_call: NA; v_call: TRBV29-1; cdr3_aa: CSVIASSYGYTF
d_call: TRBD1; v_call: TRBV7-9; cdr3_aa: CASTTGVIGDTQYF
d_call: NA; v_call: TRBV20-1; cdr3_aa: CSARDGDRGFSADTQYF
d_call: NA; v_call: TRBV25-1; cdr3_aa: CASSERYEQYF
d_call: NA; v_call: TRBV20-1; cdr3_aa: CSASSGLAGNTIYF
d_call: NA; v_call: TRBV12-3/TRBV12-4; cdr3_aa: CASSLLSRNEQFF
d_call: NA; v_call: TRBV6-2/TRBV6-3; cdr3_aa: CASRYLAEGGHNEQFF
d_call: TRBD2; v_call: TRBV20-1; cdr3_aa: CSALGTSGGHISYNEQFF
d_call: NA; v_call: TRBV30; cdr3_aa: CAWSGRAGVIDTEAFF